This T cell receptor beta chain was observed in a study of PD-L1 blockade in urothelial cancer. Study at large: Male sex and bladder-origin urothelial cancer were recorded for twenty-five of 29 patients. The study, taken as a whole, reports: Patients with durable benefit had greater blood expansion of tumor-associated TCR clones 3 weeks into treatment.

TCRdb's table, derived via immunoSEQ multiplex PCR, lists solely in-frame clones and lacks some. Found here are tens of thousands of clones, roughly 86% of them singletons; the top ten hold 14% to 15%. Per the germline V gene, CDR1 is SGHDT and CDR2 is YYEEEE. This CDR3 has 17 residues. The V and J ends lost 1 base and 0 bases respectively, with 14 bases between them. Notes on this clone: As yet, its antigen is unknown.

Stated time point: pretreatment peripheral blood. Each patient gave between 1 and 8 samples of peripheral blood mononuclear cells, which were collected pretreatment and during treatment. This specimen was PBMCs, taken around atezolizumab (anti-PD-L1) treatment. The V gene is TRBV5-6, the J gene TRBJ2-1, with D perhaps matching TRBD1 (6 bases). The sequence was collected from a man aged 60 to 75 with urothelial cancer. This CDR3 reads CASSLNLGQSSYNEQFF. CDR3 nucleotide sequence: TGTGCCAGCAGCTTGAACCTAGGACAGAGCTCCTACAATGAGCAGTTCTTC.